This TCR beta chain originates from a study of cytomegalovirus exposure and HLA in healthy donors. Study-wide findings and caveats: It emerged from a later analysis that several of the most significant clusters appeared to be linked to common viral pathogens. Most of the TCR beta V segments (in an earlier analysis) were productive either about 90% or about 30% of the time. CMV antigen specificity of a few CMV-associated chains was confirmed in vitro.

The CDR3 length is 14 residues. V was shortened by 9 bases and J by 12 bases, with 26 bases between the two germline ends. The germline V gene has CDR1 SNHLY and CDR2 FYNNEI. The study sampled nominally healthy donors, though unrecorded immune exposures were likely. Primers included in the PCR were 60 Vbeta and 13 Jbeta primers. Clones were read by immunoSEQ multiplex PCR, and TCRdb kept only the in-frame ones, dropping some. This table holds fewer than 350,000 clones, around 90% found once. As to this clone: The antigen remains unidentified.

The clonotype was recovered from a woman under 30 in good health and CMV-seronegative. The rearrangement joins TRBV2 to TRBJ1-2; TRBD1 might be the D (6 bases). Sequenced input: PBMCs. CDR3: CASLKSDSPTGHTF. The DNA of the CDR3 is TGTGCCAGTCTGAAATCGGACAGCCCAACCGGTCACACCTTC.